What follows describes a single T cell receptor (beta chain). Patients from Seattle were sampled longitudinally, starting during active infection. This record belongs to a study of blood T cell repertoires in COVID-19. Study-wide context: Sites in the United States, Italy and Spain provided acute and convalescent COVID-19 samples. T cells, B-cell-depleted T cells, or PBMCs provided the cDNA or gDNA that served as material.

Source study methods: Estimated nucleated cell counts came from reference gene primer amplification. Repertoires were generated with immunoSEQ multiplex PCR, while TCRdb's copy carries only in-frame clones and drops some. V, J and clone size are taken as reported in that table, and D and trimming were inferred from the DNA itself. The sample records 250,000 to 350,000 clones, over 80% being singletons. This CDR3 is built from 14 residues. The trim removed 4 bases at V and 2 bases at J, leaving 6 bases unmatched. Germline loops: CDR1 SGHNT, CDR2 YYREEE (reference sequence). The chain links TRBV5-4 to TRBJ2-7, with 7 bases lining up with TRBD2. This TCR came from a woman aged 50 to 60 with COVID-19, enrolled during active disease. Sequencing was carried out using peripheral blood. DNA for the CDR3: TGTGCCAGCAGCCCGGGGGGAACACCCTACGAGCAGTACTTC. Translated, it gives CASSPGGTPYEQYF.